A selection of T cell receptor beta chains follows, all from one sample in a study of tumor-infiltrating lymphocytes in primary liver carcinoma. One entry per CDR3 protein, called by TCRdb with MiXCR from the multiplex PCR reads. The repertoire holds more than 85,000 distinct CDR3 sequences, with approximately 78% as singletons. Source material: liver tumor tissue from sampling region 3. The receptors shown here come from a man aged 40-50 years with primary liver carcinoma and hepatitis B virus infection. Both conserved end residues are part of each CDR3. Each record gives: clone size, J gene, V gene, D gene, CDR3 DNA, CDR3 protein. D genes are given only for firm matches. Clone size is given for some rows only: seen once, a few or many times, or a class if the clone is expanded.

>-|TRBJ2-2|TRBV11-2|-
TGCGCCAGCAACACAGACTCGGACACCGGGGAGCTATTTTTT
CASNTDSDTGELFF
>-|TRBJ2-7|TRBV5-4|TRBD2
TGTGCCACGCGTAACTCCGGGACTAGCGAGATCGAGCAGTACTTC
CATRNSGTSEIEQYF
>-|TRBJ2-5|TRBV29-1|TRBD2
TGCATCGTTCGGACTAGCGAGAGTTGGGCAGAGACCCAATACTTC
CIVRTSESWAETQYF
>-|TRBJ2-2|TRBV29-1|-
TGCAGCGTTGGGTTCACCGGGGAGCTGTTTTTT
CSVGFTGELFF
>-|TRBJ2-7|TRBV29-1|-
TGCAGCGTTGAAGGGTGGCGGATCGACGAGCAGTATTTC
CSVEGWRIDEQYF
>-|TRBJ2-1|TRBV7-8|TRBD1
TGTGCCAGCAACTCGGACAGGGTCAATGAGCAGTTCTTC
CASNSDRVNEQFF
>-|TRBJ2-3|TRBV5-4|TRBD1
TGTGTCAGCAGCTTAGGGGGCCCGAACAGGGATGCGCAGTATTTT
CVSSLGGPNRDAQYF
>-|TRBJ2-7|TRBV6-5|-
TGTGCTAGCAGCCAGTCGGGACAAGCCTACGAGCAGTACTTC
CASSQSGQAYEQYF
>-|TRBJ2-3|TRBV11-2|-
TGTGTCAGCAGCACAAGTTGGGATACGCAGTATTTT
CVSSTSWDTQYF
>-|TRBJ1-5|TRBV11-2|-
TGTGCCAGCAGTCTAAAAGGAGGACTGACGACTCAGCCCCAGCATTTT
CASSLKGGLTTQPQHF
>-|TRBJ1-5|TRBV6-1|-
TGTCTCAGCAGTGAACACACCGGGACGGGGAATCAGCCCCAGCATTTT
CLSSEHTGTGNQPQHF
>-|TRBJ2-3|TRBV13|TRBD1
TGTGGCAGCAGCCCTGGGATAGGGGGCACAGATAGGCAGTATTTT
CGSSPGIGGTDRQYF
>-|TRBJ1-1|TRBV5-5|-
TGTGCTAGCAGCCGCAGCATGAACACTGAAGATTTCTTT
CASSRSMNTEDFF
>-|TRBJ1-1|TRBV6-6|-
TGTCCCAGCAGCACAGGAGGGAATACTGAAGCTTTCTTT
CPSSTGGNTEAFF
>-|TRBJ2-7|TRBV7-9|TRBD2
TGTGCCAGCAACCGGACTAGCGGAGGTTTCTACGAGCAGTACTTC
CASNRTSGGFYEQYF
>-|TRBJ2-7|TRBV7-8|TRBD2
TGTGCCAGCATCATTACTAGCGCCTTCGAGCAGTACTTC
CASIITSAFEQYF
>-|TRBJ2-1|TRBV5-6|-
-
CTSSFASGNKEFF
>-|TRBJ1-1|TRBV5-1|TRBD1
TGCGCCAGCAGCTACGATTACGACAGGGGCAACACTGAAACTTTCTTT
CASSYDYDRGNTETFF
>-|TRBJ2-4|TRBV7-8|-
TGTGCTAGCAGCTTAGCGAGGGAGAACATTCAGTACTTC
CASSLARENIQYF
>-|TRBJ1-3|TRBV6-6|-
TGTGCCAGTACCACCAGGGGTCTTGGAAACACCATATATTTT
CASTTRGLGNTIYF
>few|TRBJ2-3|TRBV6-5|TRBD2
TGTGCTAGCAACCCAGGACTGGCGGGAGCAGATACGCAGTATTTT
CASNPGLAGADTQYF
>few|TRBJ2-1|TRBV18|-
TGTGCCAGCTCACCACTTCAAGGTGATGAGCAGTTCTTC
CASSPLQGDEQFF
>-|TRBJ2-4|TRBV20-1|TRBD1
TGCAGTGCTAGATGGACAGGGACCGCCAACAAAAACATTCAGTACTTC
CSARWTGTANKNIQYF
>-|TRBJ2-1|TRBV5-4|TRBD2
TGTACTAGCAGTCTCGTCGGGGGGGGTTACAATGAGCAGTTCTTT
CTSSLVGGGYNEQFF
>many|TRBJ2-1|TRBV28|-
TGTGCCAGCAGTTTACCCCAGGACGGGGTCGGGCAGTTCTTC
CASSLPQDGVGQFF
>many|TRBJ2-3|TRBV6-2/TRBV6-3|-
TGTGCCAGCAGTCGGACGGAGGCGGGAGATACGCAGTATTTT
CASSRTEAGDTQYF
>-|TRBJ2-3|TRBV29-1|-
TGCAGCGTCCCCGGGGTCCTCCACACAGATACGCAGTATTTT
CSVPGVLHTDTQYF
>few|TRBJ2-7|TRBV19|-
TGTGCCACCTCTGGGACTCCCCGGGCCGAGGAGCAGTACTTC
CATSGTPRAEEQYF
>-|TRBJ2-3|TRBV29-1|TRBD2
TGCAGCGCTGAGAGGCGGGAGGTTACAGGTACGCAGTATTTT
CSAERREVTGTQYF
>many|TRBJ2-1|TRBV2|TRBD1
TGTGCCAGCAGGACAGGGCAAGCAGGAGGGCAGTTCTTC
CASRTGQAGGQFF
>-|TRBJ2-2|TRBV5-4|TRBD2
TGTGCCAGCAGCTTGGGTGGTAGCGGGCCCATTACCGGGGAGCTGTTTTTT
CASSLGGSGPITGELFF
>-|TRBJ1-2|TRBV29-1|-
TGCAGCGACTCGATGTGGGATAACTATGGCTACACCTTC
CSDSMWDNYGYTF
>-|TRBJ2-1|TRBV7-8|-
TGTGCCAGCAGCTTAGCCTCGGGTAACTCATTCGGTGAGCAGATCTTC
CASSLASGNSFGEQIF
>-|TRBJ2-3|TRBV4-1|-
TGCGCCAGCAGCCAAGATACAGCGAGAGTTACGCAGTATTTT
CASSQDTARVTQYF
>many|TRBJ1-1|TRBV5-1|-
TGCGCCAGCAGCTTGGCAGGAGGCGGCACTGAAGCTTTCTTT
CASSLAGGGTEAFF
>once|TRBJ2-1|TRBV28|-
TGTGCCAGCATGTGGGGAGGTCCTTACTATGAGCAGATCTTC
CASMWGGPYYEQIF
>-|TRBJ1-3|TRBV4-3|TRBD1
TGCGCCAGCAGCCAAGTACCGGGGCAGGGGGCTGGAAACACCATATATTTT
CASSQVPGQGAGNTIYF